A single sample gave rise to the 2 T cell receptor beta chains below, sequenced in a study of cytomegalovirus exposure and HLA in healthy donors. Assay: immunoSEQ multiplex PCR; the TCRdb copy retains only in-frame clones and omits some. The sample lists 200,000 to 300,000 clones, about 90% occurring once. The source material was PBMCs. The receptors were gathered from a young man in good health and CMV-seropositive.

This clone was detected only once. J is TRBJ2-7 and V is TRBV18, with 10 bases that match TRBD2. Germline CDR1 KGHSH, CDR2 LQKENI. The CDR3 covers 16 residues. V was pared by 0 bases and J by 5 bases, with 7 bases of the junction left unmatched. CDR3 loop: CASSPPGLAGVNEQYF. The CDR3 DNA sequence: TGTGCCAGCTCACCACCGGGGCTAGCGGGAGTGAACGAGCAGTACTTC.

This sequence joins TRBV18 and TRBJ2-7, with D possibly being TRBD2 (5 bases). The CDR3 sequence is 13 residues long. Looked up from germline, CDR1 is KGHSH and CDR2 is LQKENI. V lost 8 bases to trimming and J lost 3 bases, with 14 bases between them. The CDR3 here is CASNPFGDYEQYF. As DNA, the CDR3 is TGTGCCAGCAATCCTTTCGGGGACTACGAGCAGTACTTC.